This TCR beta chain was documented in a study of tissue T cells after allogeneic stem cell transplantation. About the research overall: Steroid-refractory graft-versus-host disease after allogeneic hematopoietic cell transplant qualified adults for prospective research-autopsy enrollment. Several unmodified and three CD34-selected T-cell-depleted grafts went to graft-versus-host disease patients. Study findings and constraints: Limitations included a small, clinically heterogeneous cohort and limited sampling depth.

The ends were cut back, 2 bases at V and 6 bases at J, with 10 bases in the middle. CDR1 SEHNR and CDR2 FQNEAQ come from the germline V gene (reference sequence). The CDR3 length is 13 residues. Details on this clone: Antigen: not known.

CDR3 sequences, V/J genes, frequencies and template counts came from survey-depth TCRbeta sequencing. Repertoires were generated with immunoSEQ multiplex PCR, while TCRdb's copy carries only in-frame clones and drops some. The table has around 24,000 clones, roughly nine tenths seen once. Sequenced here: blood, sampled before transplantation. The chain is built from TRBV7-9 and TRBJ1-1; perhaps TRBD1 as D (6 bases). This clonotype originated in a male donor at least 60 years old who later had graft-versus-host disease after an allogeneic stem cell transplant. The CDR3 DNA follows: TGTGCCAGCAGCTTACAGGGGAGGGCTGAAGCTTTCTTT. Protein product: CASSLQGRAEAFF.